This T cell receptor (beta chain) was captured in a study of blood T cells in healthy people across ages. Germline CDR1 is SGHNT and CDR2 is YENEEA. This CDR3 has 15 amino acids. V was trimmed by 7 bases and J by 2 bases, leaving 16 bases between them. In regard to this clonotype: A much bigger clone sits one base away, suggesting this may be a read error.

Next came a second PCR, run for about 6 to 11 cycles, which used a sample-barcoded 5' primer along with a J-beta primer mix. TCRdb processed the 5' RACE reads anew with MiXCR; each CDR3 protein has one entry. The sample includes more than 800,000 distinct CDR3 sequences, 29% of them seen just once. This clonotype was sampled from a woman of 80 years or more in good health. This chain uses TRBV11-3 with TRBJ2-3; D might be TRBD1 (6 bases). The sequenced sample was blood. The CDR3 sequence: CASNSPGHHTDTQYF. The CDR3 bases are TGTGCCAGCAACTCTCCGGGACACCACACAGATACGCAGTATTTT.